A single sample gave rise to the 6 T cell receptor beta chains below, sequenced in a study of radiotherapy plus CTLA-4 blockade in lung cancer. Method: immunoSEQ multiplex PCR; TCRdb's copy keeps in-frame clones and lacks some. The sample lists approximately 37,000 clones; about 77% were seen once. The sequences come from peripheral blood, collected from a patient treated with radiotherapy plus ipilimumab. The receptor set was obtained from a human donor with non-small cell lung cancer who had stable disease on radiotherapy plus ipilimumab.

The chain links TRBV29-1 to TRBJ2-3; D possibly corresponds to TRBD1 (6 bases). The V gene's germline CDR1 is SQVTM and CDR2 ANQGSEA. V shed 6 bases and J shed 2 bases, with 12 bases lying between them. CDR3 length equals 13 residues. CDR3 sequence (DNA): TGCAGCGTAAAGACAGGAACCACAGATACGCAGTATTTT. This gives the protein CSVKTGTTDTQYF.

A few counts support this clone. V and J are TRBV5-1 and TRBJ2-5; TRBD2 is a possible D gene (6 bases). Per the germline V gene, CDR1 is SGHRS and CDR2 is YFSETQ. There are 16 residues in the CDR3. V shed 0 bases and J shed 4 bases, with 16 bases lying between them. For the CDR3, the DNA is TGCGCCAGCAGCTTGGCGGCATGGGGCGGGGCAGAGACCCAGTACTTC. Residues: CASSLAAWGGAETQYF. The complete variable domain, with remaining parts taken from reference TRBV5-1 and TRBJ2-5, reads KAGVTQTPRYLIKTRGQQVTLSCSPISGHRSVSWYQQTPGQGLQFLFEYFSETQRNKGNFPGRFSGRQFSNSRSEMNVSTLELGDSALYLCASSLAAWGGAETQYFGPGTRLLVL.

The rearrangement uses TRBV4-1 and TRBJ2-2, with TRBD2 identical over 10 bases. Germline V lookup: CDR1 MGHRA, CDR2 YSYEKL. Germline trimming cut 4 bases from V and 3 bases from J; bases unmatched to any gene: 5. The CDR3 consists of 16 residues. DNA of the CDR3: TGCGCCAGCAGCCTAAAGCGGGGGGGGGACACCGGGGAGCTGTTTTTT. This sequence encodes CASSLKRGGDTGELFF.

The gene calls are TRBV5-1 and TRBJ2-1, with 10 bases that match TRBD2. The CDR3 has 15 residues. V trimming: 4 bases; J trimming: 4 bases; junction bases outside the gene matches: 5. Germline CDR1 and CDR2: SGHRS and YFSETQ. The CDR3 here is CASSQLAGTYNEQFF. CDR3 coding DNA: TGCGCCAGCAGCCAACTAGCGGGGACATACAATGAGCAGTTCTTC.

The gene calls are TRBV6-1 and TRBJ2-3; TRBD1 matches 7 bases. Germline CDR1 MNHNS, CDR2 SASEGT. J gave up 7 bases and V 5 bases, and 12 bases lay outside the gene matches. This CDR3 is 15 amino acids long. The chain's CDR3 is CASSPRTGKRYTQYF. As DNA, the CDR3 is TGTGCCAGCAGTCCCCGGACAGGCAAACGGTATACGCAGTATTTT.

This clone has only a few counts. The J gene is TRBJ2-7, the V gene TRBV5-1; D remains ambiguous. Germline V gives CDR1 SGHRS, CDR2 YFSETQ. V dropped 4 bases and J dropped 2 bases, with 13 bases sitting between them. The CDR3 consists of 14 residues. The chain's CDR3 is CASSQTDTAYEQYF. DNA for the CDR3: TGCGCCAGCAGCCAAACCGACACGGCCTACGAGCAGTACTTC.